This entry lists 24 T cell receptor beta chains sequenced from one sample in a study of somatic mutations in cytotoxic T cells in rheumatoid arthritis. Here immunoSEQ multiplex PCR was the method, and the copy in TCRdb shows in-frame clones only, minus some. The sample has around 20,000 clones, roughly 65% seen once; the top ten hold under 20%. Material for sequencing was CD8+ T cells sorted from blood. These receptors were taken from an adult with rheumatoid arthritis.

V usage is TRBV27 and J usage is TRBJ2-7, with D possibly being TRBD1 (6 bases). The CDR3 runs 14 residues. V lost 3 bases and J 7 bases, leaving 16 bases between the germline ends. CDR1 is MNHEY, CDR2 SMNVEV, per germline (reference sequence). The CDR3, as DNA: TGTGCCAGCAGTTTCGTAACAGGGATTAGTGAGCAGTACTTC. Translating gives CASSFVTGISEQYF.

This clone was counted a single time. This chain connects TRBV4-1 to TRBJ1-1, with 7 bases matching TRBD1. The CDR3 totals 14 residues. With V trimmed by 3 bases and J by 4 bases, 5 bases remained unmatched. Germline loops: CDR1 MGHRA, CDR2 YSYEKL. CDR3 coding DNA: TGCGCCAGCAGCCAGGGGGGACAGTCCACTGAAGCTTTCTTT. It specifies CASSQGGQSTEAFF.

The chain joins TRBV28 to TRBJ2-5, with 8 bases that match TRBD1. CDR3 size: 14 residues. With V trimmed by 5 bases and J by 5 bases, 7 bases remained unmatched. Per germline, CDR1 MDHEN and CDR2 SYDVKM. For the CDR3, the DNA is TGTGCCAGCAGTCCCACGGACAGGGCGGAGACCCAGTACTTC. Its translation: CASSPTDRAETQYF. Complete variable domain (other parts from reference TRBV28 and TRBJ2-5): DVKVTQSSRYLVKRTGEKVFLECVQDMDHENMFWYRQDPGLGLRLIYFSYDVKMKEKGDIPEGYSVSREKKERFSLILESASTNQTSMYLCASSPTDRAETQYFGPGTRLLVL.

The chain has TRBV5-4 and TRBJ2-6, with 8 nucleotides matching TRBD1. The CDR3 totals 17 residues. V was pared by 0 bases and J by 0 bases, with 2 bases of the junction left unmatched. Germline loops: CDR1 SGHNT, CDR2 YYREEE (reference sequence). CDR3 region: CASSLGTGGSGANVLTF. CDR3 in DNA: TGTGCCAGCAGCTTGGGTACAGGGGGCTCTGGGGCCAACGTCCTGACTTTC.

The chain couples TRBV9 to TRBJ1-6; 7 nucleotides match TRBD1. Germline CDR1 SGDLS, CDR2 YYNGEE. The V gene end was trimmed by 2 bases and the J gene end by 6 bases; junction bases not matched to a gene: 2. The CDR3 covers 14 residues. DNA for the CDR3: TGTGCCAGCAGCGTGACAGGGAGTAATTCACCCCTCCACTTT. Residues: CASSVTGSNSPLHF. The full variable domain, completed using reference TRBV9 and TRBJ1-6, is DSGVTQTPKHLITATGQRVTLRCSPRSGDLSVYWYQQSLDQGLQFLIQYYNGEERAKGNILERFSAQQFPDLHSELNLSSLELGDSALYFCASSVTGSNSPLHFGNGTRLTVT.

J is TRBJ2-4 and V is TRBV2; 7 bases match TRBD1. The CDR3 totals 19 residues. Unmatched junction bases numbered 12, after V lost 1 base and J lost 0 bases. Looked up from germline, CDR1 is SNHLY and CDR2 is FYNNEI. The CDR3 DNA reads TGTGCCAGCAGTGAAGAAGGGACAGAGCCTTACCTAGCCAAAAACATTCAGTACTTC. Translation gives CASSEEGTEPYLAKNIQYF.

The V call is TRBV4-2, the J call TRBJ1-2; no clear D gene. Trimming removed 0 bases at V and 8 bases at J, with 16 bases between. The V gene's germline CDR1 is LGHNA and CDR2 YNFKEQ. CDR3 length equals 15 residues. The CDR3 DNA reads as TGTGCCAGCAGCCAAGATGACCCCGCGGGCAGGGGCTACACCTTC. Translated, it gives CASSQDDPAGRGYTF.

DNA for the CDR3: TGTGCCAGCGGCGGCAGTACAAGCACAGATACGCAGTATTTT. This translates into CASGGSTSTDTQYF. This chain joins TRBV9 and TRBJ2-3; D ambiguous. The germline V gene has CDR1 SGDLS and CDR2 YYNGEE. V was pared by 7 bases and J by 0 bases, with 12 bases between. The CDR3 consists of 14 residues.

This sequence joins TRBV6-6 and TRBJ2-7; D gene uncertain. Germline-derived CDR1 and CDR2 are MNHNY and SVGAGI (reference sequence). CDR3 length: 13 amino acids. Trimming stripped 2 bases from V and 7 bases from J, with 12 bases between. CDR3 coding DNA: TGTGCCAGCAGTTACGGGGTCCTCTCGGAGCAGTACTTC. It is translated as CASSYGVLSEQYF.

V and J are TRBV7-9 and TRBJ1-2; 8 bases agree with TRBD1. CDR1 and CDR2 (germline): SEHNR, FQNEAQ (reference sequence). With 1 base clipped from V and 7 bases from J, the junction kept 5 bases outside the gene matches. The CDR3 length is 14 residues. CDR3 protein: CASSLETGASGYTF. The CDR3 bases are TGTGCCAGCAGCTTAGAGACAGGGGCCTCTGGCTACACCTTC.

This clone appeared once. The rearrangement joins TRBV11-3 to TRBJ1-2; the D is unclear. V lost 3 bases and J 2 bases, leaving 7 bases between the germline ends. Germline V gene sequence: CDR1 SGHNT, CDR2 YENEEA. The CDR3 consists of 13 residues. The CDR3 DNA is TGTGCCAGCAGCTTGCCCGGGAACTATGGCTACACCTTC. The encoded protein is CASSLPGNYGYTF.

This clone was recorded once. This chain connects TRBV20-1 to TRBJ2-2; D might be TRBD2 (5 bases). Germline values: CDR1 DFQATT, CDR2 SNEGSKA (reference sequence). Trimming removed 5 bases at V and 6 bases at J, with 7 bases between. The CDR3 extends over 11 amino acids. The chain's CDR3 is CSAQRSGELFF. For the CDR3, the DNA is TGCAGTGCTCAGCGGTCCGGGGAGCTGTTTTTT.

The genes are TRBV7-8 and TRBJ2-1; D is ambiguous. Germline V CDR1 and CDR2: SGHVS, FQNEAQ. The CDR3 contains 12 residues. Trimming took 1 base from V and 6 from J, leaving 4 bases between them. CDR3 amino acids: CASSLEGNEQFF. The CDR3 DNA reads as TGTGCCAGCAGCTTAGAAGGCAATGAGCAGTTCTTC.

J is TRBJ2-7 and V is TRBV5-4; TRBD2 might be the D (7 bases). Germline-derived CDR1 and CDR2 are SGHNT and YYREEE (reference sequence). The CDR3 is 13 amino acids. The ends were cut back, 3 bases at V and 5 bases at J, with 12 bases in the middle. The CDR3 loop is CASSYGGADEQYF. The CDR3 coding sequence is TGTGCCAGCAGCTATGGGGGGGCCGACGAGCAGTACTTC.

The chain joins TRBV5-4 to TRBJ1-3; no clear D. CDR1 is SGHNT, CDR2 YYREEE, per germline (reference sequence). Between the trimmed V and J ends, which lost 0 bases and 0 bases, there was a span of 10 bases. There are 16 residues in the CDR3. CDR3 sequence reads: CASSLGMEPSGNTIYF. CDR3 coding DNA: TGTGCCAGCAGCTTGGGTATGGAACCCTCTGGAAACACCATATATTTT. Looking up the rest from reference TRBV5-4 and TRBJ1-3 gives the full variable domain: ETGVTQSPTHLIKTRGQQVTLRCSSQSGHNTVSWYQQALGQGPQFIFQYYREEENGRGNFPPRFSGLQFPNYSSELNVNALELDDSALYLCASSLGMEPSGNTIYFGEGSWLTVV.

V and J are TRBV5-6 and TRBJ2-7; no firm D call. The V end was cut by 1 base, the J end by 2 bases, with 10 bases between. The CDR3 consists of 14 residues. Looked up from germline, CDR1 is SGHDT and CDR2 is YYEEEE. The CDR3 sequence is CASSLPGDAYEQYF. The CDR3 region has the DNA TGTGCCAGCAGCTTGCCAGGCGATGCCTACGAGCAGTACTTC.

The V and J genes are TRBV27 and TRBJ1-4; D gene unclear. The CDR3 is 15 amino acids. In germline, CDR1 is MNHEY, CDR2 SMNVEV (reference sequence). The germline V and J ends were trimmed by 4 bases and 5 bases, with 14 bases remaining between them. For the CDR3, the DNA is TGTGCCAGCAGTTCCCCCCGGACGGACAATGAAAAACTGTTTTTT. Amino acids: CASSSPRTDNEKLFF.

Worth noting for this clone: At the DNA level, this CDR3 is encoded by other sequences in the same sample as well. The chain is built from TRBV29-1 and TRBJ1-2; 7 positions agree with TRBD1. This CDR3 is 17 amino acids long. Trimming at V came to 4 bases and at J to 1 base, leaving 15 bases not matched to a gene. CDR1 and CDR2 (germline): SQVTM, ANQGSEA. CDR3 coding DNA: TGCAGCGTTGGCTTTGGACAGGATCGAGACTTTAACTATGGCTACACCTTC. It translates to CSVGFGQDRDFNYGYTF.

The rearrangement joins TRBV18 to TRBJ1-5, with a tentative D call TRBD1 (6 bases). V lost 0 bases, J lost 4 bases, and 13 bases lay in between. CDR3 length equals 16 residues. The germline V gene encodes CDR1 KGHSH and CDR2 LQKENI. CDR3 in DNA: TGTGCCAGCTCACCACCTTCTTCTGGACAGAATCAGCCCCAGCATTTT. Protein sequence: CASSPPSSGQNQPQHF.

This clone was observed a handful of times. The rearrangement links TRBV7-8 to TRBJ2-5; D remains unclear. V lost 1 base to trimming and J lost 1 base, with 7 bases between them. The germline gives CDR1 SGHVS, CDR2 FQNEAQ. The length of the CDR3 is 14 residues. The CDR3 bases are TGTGCCAGCAGCTTAGGACGGAGCCAAGAGACCCAGTACTTC. It is translated as CASSLGRSQETQYF.

The J gene is TRBJ2-7, the V gene TRBV9; TRBD2 might be the D (7 bases). CDR1 SGDLS and CDR2 YYNGEE come from the germline V gene. The V end was cut by 0 bases, the J end by 1 base, with 11 bases between. This CDR3 spans 15 amino acids. The CDR3 nucleotides are TGTGCCAGCAGCGTAGAAGGGGGAGGGTCCTACGAGCAGTACTTC. Translating gives CASSVEGGGSYEQYF.

The V gene is TRBV11-2, the J gene TRBJ2-5; 10 nucleotides line up with TRBD2. Germline V gives CDR1 SGHAT, CDR2 FQNNGV. With V trimmed by 2 bases and J by 3 bases, 3 bases remained unmatched. This CDR3 is 15 amino acids long. DNA for the CDR3: TGTGCCAGCAGCTTAATTCTAGCGGGGGAAGAGACCCAGTACTTC. Its translation is CASSLILAGEETQYF.

V and J are TRBV28 and TRBJ1-1; 11 bases line up with TRBD1. Germline assignment: CDR1 MDHEN and CDR2 SYDVKM. The CDR3 sequence is 16 residues long. The ends lost 0 bases at V and 4 bases at J; junction bases unmatched: 4. The CDR3 DNA reads as TGTGCCAGCAGTTTATGGGACAGGGGGCCGGGCACTGAAGCTTTCTTT. Protein product: CASSLWDRGPGTEAFF.

The chain joins TRBV11-2 to TRBJ1-2; D not resolved. CDR1 is SGHAT and CDR2 is FQNNGV in the germline V gene. The CDR3 totals 13 residues. The V and J ends lost 8 bases and 1 base respectively, with 11 bases between them. CDR3 protein: CASGGGFNYGYTF. The CDR3 coding sequence is TGTGCCAGCGGAGGAGGTTTTAACTATGGCTACACCTTC.